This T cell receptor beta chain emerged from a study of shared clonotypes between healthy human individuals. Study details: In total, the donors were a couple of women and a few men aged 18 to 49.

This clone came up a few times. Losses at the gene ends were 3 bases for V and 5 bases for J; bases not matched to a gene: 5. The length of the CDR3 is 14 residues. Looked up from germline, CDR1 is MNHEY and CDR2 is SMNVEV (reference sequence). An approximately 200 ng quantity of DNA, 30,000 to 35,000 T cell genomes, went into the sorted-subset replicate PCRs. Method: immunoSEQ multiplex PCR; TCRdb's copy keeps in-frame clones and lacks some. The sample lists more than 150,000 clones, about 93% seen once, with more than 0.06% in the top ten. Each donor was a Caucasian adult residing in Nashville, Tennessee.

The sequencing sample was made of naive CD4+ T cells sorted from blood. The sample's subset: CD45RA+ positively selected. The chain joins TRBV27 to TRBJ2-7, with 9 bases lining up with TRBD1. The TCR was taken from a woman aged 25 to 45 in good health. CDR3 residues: CASSFQGQGHEQYF. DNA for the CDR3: TGTGCCAGCAGTTTCCAAGGACAGGGGCACGAGCAGTACTTC.